The 20 T cell receptor beta chains presented below share a single source sample, sequenced in a study of T cell repertoires in cytomegalovirus infection. TCRdb reanalysed the reads using MiXCR and keeps one entry per CDR3 protein. The sample records approximately 170,000 distinct CDR3 sequences, 15% to 20% being singletons. Sequencing was done on a sample of CD8+ T cells from PBMCs. These receptors were obtained from a human donor in good health (CMV status not recorded). Some clones in this sample may be carry-over from other donors' samples.

The rearrangement joins TRBV7-6 to TRBJ1-2, with D maybe TRBD1 (5 bases). Trimming shortened V by 5 bases and J by 4 bases, and 14 bases separated the two germline ends. The CDR3 has 14 residues. Germline-derived CDR1 and CDR2 are SGHVS and FNYEAQ. The CDR3, as DNA: TGTGCCAGCAGCCCTCGGGGCAGCAGCTATGGCTACACCTTC. Translation gives CASSPRGSSYGYTF. The full variable domain, its missing parts supplied by reference TRBV7-6 and TRBJ1-2, is GAGVSQSPRYKVTKRGQDVALRCDPISGHVSLYWYRQALGQGPEFLTYFNYEAQQDKSGLPNDRFSAERPEGSISTLTIQRTEQRDSAMYRCASSPRGSSYGYTFGSGTRLTVV.

This clonotype was counted at least ten times. The chain recombines TRBV7-6 with TRBJ1-6, with D unresolved. The CDR3 length is 13 residues. Germline CDR1 SGHVS, CDR2 FNYEAQ. Trimming pared 1 base from V and 4 bases from J, leaving 2 bases between. The CDR3 sequence is CASSLDYNSPLHF. The CDR3 nucleotides are TGTGCCAGCAGCTTAGATTATAATTCACCCCTCCACTTT.

This clonotype has just a few counts. This sequence joins TRBV6-2 or TRBV6-3 and TRBJ2-3, with 7 bases aligning to TRBD2. From germline, CDR1 is MNHEY and CDR2 SVGEGT. The J segment lost 4 bases and the V segment lost 7 bases, leaving 8 bases of the junction unmatched. The CDR3 has 14 residues. The CDR3 here is CASKVGGPPDTQYF. CDR3 in DNA: TGTGCCAGCAAAGTGGGAGGGCCACCAGATACGCAGTATTTT.

This clonotype was observed at least ten times. The rearrangement links TRBV5-8 to TRBJ2-2; no clear D gene. CDR3 size: 14 residues. The germline CDR1 and CDR2 sequences are SGHTS and YDEGEE. Trimming removed 2 bases at V and 5 bases at J, with 10 bases between. The CDR3 DNA is TGTGCCAGCAGCTTAAGAGATGAGACCGGGGAGCTGTTTTTT. Protein product: CASSLRDETGELFF.

The rearrangement uses TRBV7-2 and TRBJ2-1; D uncertain. CDR1 is SGHTA and CDR2 is FQGNSA in the germline V gene. The CDR3 totals 16 residues. V was trimmed by 2 bases and J by 0 bases, leaving 11 bases between them. The CDR3 is CASSLSPLTSYNEQFF. CDR3 nucleotide sequence: TGTGCCAGCAGCTTATCCCCGCTTACCTCCTACAATGAGCAGTTCTTC.

V gene TRBV7-9 combines with J gene TRBJ2-7; D is unresolved. The germline gives CDR1 SEHNR, CDR2 FQNEAQ (reference sequence). V was clipped by 4 bases and J by 2 bases, with 12 bases between them. This CDR3 has 14 residues. The CDR3 DNA follows: TGTGCCAGCAGCTCCCGACATTCAGCCTACGAGCAGTACTTC. Its translation is CASSSRHSAYEQYF.

The rearrangement joins TRBV14 to TRBJ2-5; weak D call: TRBD2 (5 bases). V was pared by 6 bases and J by 1 base, with 15 bases between. CDR3 length: 15 amino acids. The germline gives CDR1 SGHDN, CDR2 FVKESK. The CDR3 protein is CASSRRGPFQETQYF. Here the CDR3 DNA reads TGTGCCAGCAGTAGACGCGGGCCTTTCCAAGAGACCCAGTACTTC.

In this sample, this clonotype turned up a few times. The V and J genes are TRBV7-9 and TRBJ2-2; TRBD1 aligns across 10 bases. From germline, CDR1 is SEHNR and CDR2 FQNEAQ (reference sequence). Trimming at V came to 11 bases and at J to 1 base, leaving 4 bases not matched to a gene. The CDR3 is made up of 14 amino acids. CDR3 region: CAGDRGLNTGELFF. The CDR3 DNA follows: TGTGCCGGAGACAGGGGGCTGAACACCGGGGAGCTGTTTTTT.

In its sample, this clonotype was seen a few times. The chain joins TRBV19 to TRBJ2-1; 9 bases fit TRBD2. J lost 9 bases, V lost 5 bases, and 8 bases had no gene match. This CDR3 is 14 amino acids long. Germline V gene sequence: CDR1 LNHDA, CDR2 SQIVND (reference sequence). CDR3 residues: CASSPHSSGAEQFF. The CDR3 DNA reads as TGTGCCAGTAGTCCTCACTCTAGCGGGGCTGAGCAGTTCTTC.

The sample holds a few counts of this clonotype. This sequence joins TRBV7-9 and TRBJ2-7; tentatively, D is TRBD2 (6 bases). V lost 5 bases and J 0 bases, leaving 11 bases between the germline ends. CDR1 and CDR2 (germline): SEHNR, FQNEAQ (reference sequence). The CDR3 has 14 residues. CDR3 nucleotide sequence: TGTGCCAGCAGCGTCGGAGGGAGCTCCTACGAGCAGTACTTC. Its translation: CASSVGGSSYEQYF.

V usage is TRBV7-2 and J usage is TRBJ1-5; 10 nucleotides align to TRBD1. Germline V gene lookup returns CDR1 SGHTA and CDR2 FQGNSA. This CDR3 spans 15 amino acids. V was pared by 5 bases and J by 4 bases, with 5 bases of the junction left unmatched. CDR3: CASSRDRGQNQPQHF. For the CDR3, the DNA is TGTGCCAGCAGCCGAGACAGGGGGCAAAATCAGCCCCAGCATTTT. Variable domain in full (rest from reference TRBV7-2 and TRBJ1-5): GAGVSQSPSNKVTEKGKDVELRCDPISGHTALYWYRQSLGQGLEFLIYFQGNSAPDKSGLPSDRFSAERTGGSVSTLTIQRTQQEDSAVYLCASSRDRGQNQPQHFGDGTRLSIL.

The chain carries TRBV6-2 or TRBV6-3 and TRBJ2-7; 13 positions match TRBD2. The V and J ends lost 5 bases and 5 bases, in that order; junction bases with no gene match: 12. Germline loops: CDR1 MNHEY, CDR2 SVGEGT. This CDR3 has 17 residues. For the CDR3, the DNA is TGTGCCAGCAGTACCATCCTCCGACTAGCGGGAGGAAACGAGCAGTACTTC. Residues: CASSTILRLAGGNEQYF.

This clonotype was seen a few times. V usage is TRBV25-1 and J usage is TRBJ2-5, with D perhaps being TRBD1 or TRBD2 (5 bases each). The CDR3 is made up of 13 amino acids. The germline gives CDR1 MGHDK, CDR2 SYGVNS. V shed 3 bases and J shed 2 bases, with 7 bases lying between them. The CDR3 nucleotides read TGTGCCAGCAGTGAGGGACGGCAAGAGACCCAGTACTTC. It specifies CASSEGRQETQYF.

This clonotype was seen more than once but under ten times. This chain links TRBV4-2 with TRBJ2-7; tentatively, D is TRBD1 or TRBD2 (8 bases each). CDR1 LGHNA and CDR2 YNFKEQ come from the germline V gene. This CDR3 is built from 16 residues. V shed 4 bases and J shed 2 bases, with 18 bases lying between them. The DNA for the CDR3 is TGTGCCAGCAGCCCCTCGGGGGGGACAGGAACCTACGAGCAGTACTTC. It codes for CASSPSGGTGTYEQYF.

This clonotype was recorded a few times. V gene TRBV11-2 combines with J gene TRBJ2-1, with TRBD2 identical over 9 bases. The V segment lost 7 bases and the J segment 0 bases; nucleotides outside the gene matches: 4. The CDR3 spans 15 residues. From germline, CDR1 is SGHAT and CDR2 FQNNGV. CDR3 sequence (DNA): TGTGCCAGCACCCGGACTAGCGACTCCTACAATGAGCAGTTCTTC. Translation gives CASTRTSDSYNEQFF.

V gene TRBV6-2 or TRBV6-3 combines with J gene TRBJ2-3; possibly TRBD2 for D (5 bases). V lost 7 bases and J 6 bases, leaving 8 bases between the germline ends. The CDR3 is made up of 11 amino acids. Germline CDR1 reads MNHEY; CDR2 reads SVGEGT. CDR3: CASTRGDTQYF. The CDR3 nucleotides are TGTGCCAGCACCCGAGGGGATACGCAGTATTTT.

This clonotype was counted only a few times. Here the CDR3 reads CASAKAGVQETQYF. As DNA, the CDR3 is TGTGCCAGCGCTAAGGCGGGGGTTCAAGAGACCCAGTACTTC. This chain uses TRBV7-8 with TRBJ2-5; 7 nucleotides agree with TRBD2. The V gene end was trimmed by 8 bases and the J gene end by 2 bases; junction bases not matched to a gene: 8. CDR1 is SGHVS and CDR2 is FQNEAQ in the germline V gene. CDR3 length: 14 amino acids.

The CDR3 region has the DNA TGTGCCAGCAGTGGCGACCGGGTGCCTTACAATGAGCAGTTCTTC. Protein product: CASSGDRVPYNEQFF. This chain links TRBV28 with TRBJ2-1; D is unclear. V was clipped by 5 bases and J by 4 bases, with 15 bases between them. There are 15 residues in the CDR3. Germline values: CDR1 MDHEN, CDR2 SYDVKM.

This clonotype was observed a few times. This chain uses TRBV9 with TRBJ2-1; D is unclear. CDR3 length equals 15 residues. V was shortened by 1 base and J by 0 bases, with 8 bases between the two germline ends. The germline V gene encodes CDR1 SGDLS and CDR2 YYNGEE. The CDR3 DNA is TGTGCCAGCAGCGTAAAGCCCAGCTCCTACAATGAGCAGTTCTTC. Its protein is CASSVKPSSYNEQFF.

This clonotype was seen a handful of times. A read error may produce the germline difference seen at one junction end. The rearrangement joins TRBV28 to TRBJ2-6, with 8 bases aligning to TRBD1. Germline V gene sequence: CDR1 MDHEN, CDR2 SYDVKM. The CDR3 runs to 19 residues. The CDR3 sequence is CSSSGGALQGALGANVLTF. The CDR3 coding sequence is TGTTCCAGCAGTGGAGGAGCCCTCCAGGGGGCGCTCGGGGCCAACGTCCTGACTTTC.